These 28 T cell receptor beta chains were all obtained from the same sample, sequenced in a study of T-cell reconstitution after alpha-beta-depleted transplantation in children. The library targeted TCRbeta and was prepared with unique molecular identifiers. MiXCR, applied by TCRdb to the PCR reads, yields one record per CDR3 protein. Of hundreds of thousands of distinct CDR3 sequences in the sample, over 8% were seen once. Sequencing was performed on PBMCs from the stem cell graft donor, taken from the stem cell graft. The receptor source for this set is a human donor who donated a stem cell graft to a child with SCID.

This chain links TRBV12-3 or TRBV12-4 with TRBJ2-1, with D hard to call. The CDR3 totals 12 residues. The V end lost 4 bases, the J end lost 4 bases, and 5 bases lay between the germline ends. The CDR3 region has the DNA TGTGCCAGCAGTTGGGGTTACAATGAGCAGTTCTTC. Its protein product is CASSWGYNEQFF.

In this sample, this clonotype turned up a few times. The chain combines TRBV7-9 with TRBJ1-6; 9 bases agree with TRBD1. Losses at the gene ends were 4 bases for V and 10 bases for J; bases not matched to a gene: 5. Germline V gives CDR1 SEHNR, CDR2 FQNEAQ (reference sequence). This CDR3 spans 14 amino acids. The CDR3 sequence: CASSSQGAGSPLHF. The CDR3 region has the DNA TGTGCCAGCAGCTCACAGGGGGCAGGGTCACCCCTCCACTTT.

The J gene is TRBJ2-2, the V gene TRBV5-5; tentatively, D is TRBD1 (5 bases). This CDR3 has 16 amino acids. Germline CDR1 is SGHKS and CDR2 is YYEKEE (reference sequence). Trimming took off 1 base at V and 4 bases at J, with 14 bases between the two ends. This CDR3 is CASSLIQGLVTGELFF. The CDR3 DNA reads TGTGCCAGCAGCTTGATCCAGGGATTGGTCACCGGGGAGCTGTTTTTT.

This clonotype has only a few counts. The chain combines TRBV15 with TRBJ2-6; D not certain. The V gene lost 0 bases and the J gene lost 0 bases, with 6 bases spanning the gap. Germline CDR1 is LNHNV and CDR2 is YYDKDF (reference sequence). This CDR3 spans 16 amino acids. The CDR3 nucleotides are TGTGCCACCAGCAGAGAAAGGGACTCTGGGGCCAACGTCCTGACTTTC. It specifies CATSRERDSGANVLTF.

The V gene is TRBV5-1, the J gene TRBJ2-7, with 7 bases fitting TRBD1. CDR3 length: 15 amino acids. Trimming cost V 3 bases and J 7 bases; bases outside gene matches: 13. CDR1 SGHRS and CDR2 YFSETQ come from the germline V gene. The DNA for the CDR3 is TGCGCCAGCAGCTCCTTCGGGACAGCCGTTTATGAGCAGTACTTC. Translating gives CASSSFGTAVYEQYF.

The chain has TRBV29-1 and TRBJ1-3; D may be TRBD1 (5 bases). This CDR3 comprises 12 residues. In germline, CDR1 is SQVTM, CDR2 ANQGSEA. Trimming removed 5 bases from V and 3 bases from J, with 8 bases in between. The CDR3 sequence: CSVQGDGNTIYF. CDR3 nucleotides: TGCAGCGTTCAGGGAGATGGAAACACCATATATTTT.

This clonotype came up many times. The rearrangement uses TRBV3-1 and TRBJ2-1; 8 nucleotides line up with TRBD2. J gave up 9 bases and V 1 base, and 5 bases lay outside the gene matches. The CDR3 is 14 amino acids. The germline V gene has CDR1 LGHDT and CDR2 YNNKEL (reference sequence). The CDR3 DNA reads as TGTGCCAGCAGCCAAGGCCGGGGGGGGACTGAGCAGTTCTTC. Translated: CASSQGRGGTEQFF.

Only a few counts were recorded for this clonotype. J is TRBJ2-6 and V is TRBV11-2, with D uncertain. The length of the CDR3 is 18 residues. Between the trimmed V and J ends, which lost 5 bases and 0 bases, there was a span of 17 bases. Germline lookup yields CDR1 SGHAT and CDR2 FQNNGV. Written as DNA, the CDR3 is TGTGCCAGCAGCGAAGACACGCATCACCCCTCTGGGGCCAACGTCCTGACTTTC. Translated: CASSEDTHHPSGANVLTF.

This clonotype was detected a few times. The rearrangement uses TRBV5-1 and TRBJ1-2, with 7 bases that match TRBD1. The V gene end was trimmed by 4 bases and the J gene end by 10 bases; junction bases not matched to a gene: 13. The CDR3 runs 14 residues. Germline V gene sequence: CDR1 SGHRS, CDR2 YFSETQ. The CDR3 bases are TGCGCCAGCAGCAGCCACGACAGGGAAAAGGACTACACCTTC. Protein: CASSSHDREKDYTF.

In this sample, this clonotype turned up a few times. J is TRBJ2-1 and V is TRBV20-1; 13 bases are shared with TRBD2. V trimming: 3 bases; J trimming: 9 bases; junction bases outside the gene matches: 8. The CDR3 spans 15 residues. The germline gives CDR1 DFQATT, CDR2 SNEGSKA (reference sequence). The DNA for the CDR3 is TGCAGTGCTAGCCCTACTAGCGGGGGGGCCCTTGAGCAGTTCTTC. As protein: CSASPTSGGALEQFF.

This clonotype has only a few counts. V and J are TRBV2 and TRBJ2-3; possibly TRBD2 for D (6 bases). V was trimmed by 8 bases and J by 4 bases, leaving 19 bases between them. The germline gives CDR1 SNHLY, CDR2 FYNNEI. This CDR3 is 15 amino acids long. In DNA form, the CDR3 reads TGTGCCAGCTTTGGGGACTTTATGGAGTCAGATACGCAGTATTTT. Amino acid sequence: CASFGDFMESDTQYF.

The V call is TRBV4-2, the J call TRBJ1-2; D is unclear. CDR1 is LGHNA, CDR2 YNFKEQ, per germline. CDR3 length: 13 residues. V shed 5 bases and J shed 7 bases, with 14 bases lying between them. DNA for the CDR3: TGTGCCAGCAGCTCCCCGGAGGACTCTGGCTACACCTTC. It codes for CASSSPEDSGYTF.

This clonotype was recorded at least ten times. The rearrangement links TRBV27 to TRBJ2-2, with D unresolved. This CDR3 is built from 14 residues. The germline gives CDR1 MNHEY, CDR2 SMNVEV (reference sequence). The V end lost 3 bases, the J end lost 2 bases, and 7 bases lay between the germline ends. The CDR3 protein is CASSLVVNTGELFF. CDR3 nucleotide sequence: TGTGCCAGCAGTTTGGTAGTTAACACCGGGGAGCTGTTTTTT.

There are a few counts of this clonotype. The V and J genes are TRBV9 and TRBJ1-5; no clear D gene. Trimming cost V 0 bases and J 4 bases, with 5 bases left between them. This CDR3 region has 13 residues. The germline V gene has CDR1 SGDLS and CDR2 YYNGEE. The CDR3 bases are TGTGCCAGCAGCGTAGCCGAAAATCAGCCCCAGCATTTT. Its protein is CASSVAENQPQHF.

CDR3 in DNA: TGTGCCAGCAGATCTGGACAGGGGTGGTCACCCCTCCACTTT. It is translated as CASRSGQGWSPLHF. The genes are TRBV6-1 and TRBJ1-6, with TRBD1 matching over 9 bases. Germline V gene sequence: CDR1 MNHNS, CDR2 SASEGT. This CDR3 is built from 14 residues. Trimming took 6 bases from V and 10 from J; bases not matched to a gene: 7.

This clonotype was seen a handful of times. V and J are TRBV12-5 and TRBJ2-1; D is possibly TRBD2 (5 bases). From germline, CDR1 is LGHNT and CDR2 FRNRAP. Trimming removed 7 bases at V and 5 bases at J, with 15 bases between. The CDR3 totals 14 residues. DNA of the CDR3: TGTGCTAGTGCCCCCGTGAGGGTGAACAATGAGCAGTTCTTC. Its protein product is CASAPVRVNNEQFF.

This clonotype has at least ten counts. V and J are TRBV20-1 and TRBJ2-3, with TRBD2 matching 12 bases. The junction had 7 bases not matched to a gene; V was cut back by 4 bases and J by 8 bases. Germline loops: CDR1 DFQATT, CDR2 SNEGSKA (reference sequence). The CDR3 has 14 amino acids. The CDR3 loop is CSATSGGDLATQYF. The CDR3 coding sequence is TGCAGTGCTACTAGCGGGGGGGATCTCGCTACGCAGTATTTT.

This clonotype was recorded a few times. One end of the junction is discordant with germline, which a read error may explain. The genes are TRBV7-6 and TRBJ2-7, with D tentatively TRBD2 (6 bases). CDR1 and CDR2 from the germline V gene are SGHVS and FNYEAQ. CDR3 length: 14 amino acids. The CDR3 nucleotides read TGTGCCAGCAGCGCCGCGGGGACCTCCCACGAGCAGTACTTC. Its translation: CASSAAGTSHEQYF.

This chain joins TRBV7-8 and TRBJ2-1; the match to TRBD2 covers 8 bases. This CDR3 contains 15 residues. Unmatched junction bases numbered 10, after V lost 7 bases and J lost 5 bases. Germline V gives CDR1 SGHVS, CDR2 FQNEAQ. CDR3 amino acids: CASTKRGGANNEQFF. The CDR3 DNA reads as TGTGCCAGCACTAAACGGGGGGGAGCGAACAATGAGCAGTTCTTC.

This clonotype was picked up a small number of times. The chain recombines TRBV12-3 or TRBV12-4 with TRBJ2-5, with D possibly being TRBD1 (5 bases). V gave up 7 bases and J gave up 1 base, with 7 bases separating them. The CDR3 is made up of 12 amino acids. This CDR3 is CASTRAQETQYF. CDR3 bases: TGTGCCAGCACCAGGGCCCAAGAGACCCAGTACTTC.

The chain joins TRBV6-1 to TRBJ2-7, with 7 bases identical to TRBD2. Per germline, CDR1 MNHNS and CDR2 SASEGT. After removal of 10 bases from V and 0 bases from J, the junction contained 15 bases not matched to a gene. The CDR3 is made up of 16 amino acids. The CDR3 DNA follows: TGTGCCACCCGGGGGAGGGTTCCCCTTAACTCCTACGAGCAGTACTTC. It encodes CATRGRVPLNSYEQYF.

The chain recombines TRBV6-4 with TRBJ2-3; TRBD2 matches 12 bases. The CDR3 is 17 residues long. Germline lookup yields CDR1 MRHNA and CDR2 SNTAGT. V lost 0 bases and J lost 4; bases outside the gene matches: 5. CDR3 residues: CASSDSRSSGGADTQYF. The CDR3, as DNA: TGTGCCAGCAGTGACTCGAGGTCTAGCGGGGGGGCAGATACGCAGTATTTT.

This clonotype was seen repeatedly, ten times or more. The chain joins TRBV12-3 or TRBV12-4 to TRBJ2-6; D gene uncertain. With 5 bases removed from V and 0 bases from J, the gap between germline ends came to 2 bases. This CDR3 has 13 amino acids. Here the CDR3 DNA reads TGTGCCAGCAGTACCTCTGGGGCCAACGTCCTGACTTTC. Amino acids: CASSTSGANVLTF.

This clonotype occurred many times. V gene TRBV6-2 or TRBV6-3 combines with J gene TRBJ2-5, with D maybe TRBD2 (6 bases). Trimming took off 7 bases at V and 3 bases at J, with 18 bases between the two ends. CDR1 MNHEY and CDR2 SVGEGT come from the germline V gene. The CDR3 consists of 15 residues. CDR3 loop: CASKAIDGGKETQYF. The CDR3 nucleotides read TGTGCCAGCAAAGCCATCGACGGGGGTAAAGAGACCCAGTACTTC.

This clonotype was seen only once. Compared with germline, one end of the junction differs, possibly owing to a read error. The chain has TRBV19 and TRBJ2-6, with TRBD1 matching 12 bases. Germline V gene lookup returns CDR1 LNHDA and CDR2 SQIVND (reference sequence). The CDR3 runs to 20 residues. The CDR3 spells CASTLYSGTGGASGDNVLTF. Here the CDR3 DNA reads TGTGCCAGTACCCTCTACTCCGGGACAGGGGGCGCATCGGGGGACAACGTCCTGACTTTC.

Many counts were recorded for this clonotype. The rearrangement uses TRBV2 and TRBJ2-3; D remains ambiguous. The CDR3 consists of 13 residues. Germline V lookup: CDR1 SNHLY, CDR2 FYNNEI. V was trimmed by 7 bases and J by 2 bases, leaving 10 bases between them. As DNA, the CDR3 is TGTGCCAGCAATGGATACTACACAGATACGCAGTATTTT. Protein sequence: CASNGYYTDTQYF. The whole variable domain, filled in from reference TRBV2 and TRBJ2-3, reads EPEVTQTPSHQVTQMGQEVILRCVPISNHLYFYWYRQILGQKVEFLVSFYNNEISEKSEIFDDQFSVERPDGSNFTLKIRSTKLEDSAMYFCASNGYYTDTQYFGPGTRLTVL.

This clonotype was detected only a few times. The chain joins TRBV5-1 to TRBJ1-2; 8 nucleotides match TRBD1. Germline CDR1 is SGHRS and CDR2 is YFSETQ. V trimming: 3 bases; J trimming: 8 bases; junction bases outside the gene matches: 6. This CDR3 spans 13 amino acids. The CDR3 loop is CASSWGQAQGYTF. Here the CDR3 DNA reads TGCGCCAGCAGCTGGGGACAGGCCCAGGGCTACACCTTC. Supplemented by reference TRBV5-1 and TRBJ1-2, the full variable domain reads KAGVTQTPRYLIKTRGQQVTLSCSPISGHRSVSWYQQTPGQGLQFLFEYFSETQRNKGNFPGRFSGRQFSNSRSEMNVSTLELGDSALYLCASSWGQAQGYTFGSGTRLTVV.

This clonotype was counted many times. Germline is not matched at one junction end, which may reflect a read error. This chain uses TRBV2 with TRBJ2-3; no reliable D call. CDR1 is SNHLY, CDR2 FYNNEI, per germline. The CDR3 has 11 amino acids. As DNA, the CDR3 is TGCGCCAGCAGTGAAAGGGATACGCAGTATTTT. It encodes CASSERDTQYF.